Below are 32 T cell receptor beta chains sequenced from a single sample in a study of cytomegalovirus exposure and HLA in healthy donors. The PCR used 60 Vbeta and 13 Jbeta primers. The method was immunoSEQ multiplex PCR; TCRdb's version includes in-frame clones alone and lacks a portion of them. This sample has about 110,000 clones, with around 86% found just once. Sequencing used PBMCs. The receptors derive from a man aged 35 to 55 in good health and CMV-seronegative.

The J gene is TRBJ1-6, the V gene TRBV6-5; no reliable D call. V lost 0 bases, J lost 8 bases, and 11 bases lay in between. Germline CDR1 MNHEY, CDR2 SVGAGI. The CDR3 consists of 15 residues. CDR3 sequence reads: CASSYSGTGYSPLHF. The CDR3 nucleotides read TGTGCCAGCAGTTACTCAGGCACCGGGTATTCACCCCTCCACTTT.

The chain is built from TRBV2 and TRBJ1-5, with a tentative D call TRBD1 (6 bases). In germline, CDR1 is SNHLY, CDR2 FYNNEI. The length of the CDR3 is 13 residues. Trimming took 3 bases from V and 5 from J, leaving 8 bases between them. CDR3 nucleotides: TGTGCCAGCAGTGACAGGGGATATCAGCCCCAGCATTTT. Translating it yields CASSDRGYQPQHF.

This clone was counted once. The same CDR3 is also encoded by other DNA sequences in this sample. This sequence joins TRBV6-5 and TRBJ1-5, with 7 bases fitting TRBD1. J lost 6 bases, V lost 0 bases, and 5 bases had no gene match. CDR3 length: 15 residues. Germline V gene sequence: CDR1 MNHEY, CDR2 SVGAGI. The CDR3 nucleotides read TGTGCCAGCAGTTACTCAGGGGGCGCGGGTCAGCCCCAGCATTTT. It yields the protein CASSYSGGAGQPQHF.

The chain carries TRBV19 and TRBJ2-6; D is ambiguous. The CDR3 length is 15 residues. Germline lookup yields CDR1 LNHDA and CDR2 SQIVND (reference sequence). V dropped 1 base and J dropped 1 base, with 5 bases sitting between them. The CDR3 loop reads CASSIVSSGANVLTF. CDR3 nucleotides: TGTGCCAGTAGTATAGTTTCGTCTGGGGCCAACGTCCTGACTTTC.

The chain couples TRBV6-5 to TRBJ1-1; a weak D match, TRBD1 (6 bases). Germline loops: CDR1 MNHEY, CDR2 SVGAGI. Trimming took off 3 bases at V and 8 bases at J, with 13 bases between the two ends. The CDR3 runs to 13 residues. The CDR3 sequence is CASSYPGQPEAFF. In nucleotides, the CDR3 is TGTGCCAGCAGTTATCCCGGACAGCCCGAAGCTTTCTTT.

The V gene is TRBV9, the J gene TRBJ2-3, with 7 bases lining up with TRBD2. CDR1 SGDLS and CDR2 YYNGEE come from the germline V gene. Trimming cost V 2 bases and J 2 bases; bases outside gene matches: 5. CDR3 length: 15 residues. The CDR3 DNA reads TGTGCCAGCAGCGTTCGACTAGCTTCCACAGATACGCAGTATTTT. Translating gives CASSVRLASTDTQYF.

The rearrangement joins TRBV7-9 to TRBJ1-2, with D hard to call. CDR3 size: 12 residues. Trimming shortened V by 5 bases and J by 7 bases, and 11 bases separated the two germline ends. The germline V gene has CDR1 SEHNR and CDR2 FQNEAQ (reference sequence). CDR3 bases: TGTGCCAGCAGCCCTCCGCGGAGTGGCTACACCTTC. It codes for CASSPPRSGYTF.

This chain uses TRBV5-1 with TRBJ2-3, with a tentative D call TRBD2 (7 bases). CDR3 length: 13 residues. In germline, CDR1 is SGHRS, CDR2 YFSETQ. V dropped 6 bases and J dropped 2 bases, with 10 bases sitting between them. The CDR3 here is CASTRGPTDTQYF. The CDR3 DNA follows: TGCGCCAGCACGCGGGGGCCCACAGATACGCAGTATTTT.

This clone was counted a few times. Here the CDR3 DNA reads TGCGCCAGCAGTCGATCCCATGACACTGGCAATCAGCCCCAGCATTTT. It codes for CASSRSHDTGNQPQHF. This chain joins TRBV23-1 and TRBJ1-5; no clear D gene. TRBV23-1 is given ORF status, its function remaining uncertain. Deletions cut 4 bases from V and 2 bases from J, with 15 bases between. This CDR3 region has 16 residues.

This chain joins TRBV2 and TRBJ1-5; perhaps TRBD1 as D (5 bases). Trimming pared 8 bases from V and 2 bases from J, leaving 16 bases between. The CDR3 consists of 15 residues. Looked up from germline, CDR1 is SNHLY and CDR2 is FYNNEI. The CDR3 nucleotides read TGTGCCAGCGGGGGGGGATTGGGTGGCAATCAGCCCCAGCATTTT. Translated, it gives CASGGGLGGNQPQHF. Supplemented by reference TRBV2 and TRBJ1-5, the full variable domain reads EPEVTQTPSHQVTQMGQEVILRCVPISNHLYFYWYRQILGQKVEFLVSFYNNEISEKSEIFDDQFSVERPDGSNFTLKIRSTKLEDSAMYFCASGGGLGGNQPQHFGDGTRLSIL.

The chain recombines TRBV5-1 with TRBJ2-7; 7 nucleotides line up with TRBD1. The germline gives CDR1 SGHRS, CDR2 YFSETQ. V was clipped by 4 bases and J by 5 bases; unmatched bases: 12. The CDR3 consists of 15 residues. CDR3 coding DNA: TGCGCCAGCAGCCCCACTCCGACAGGGTTCGACGAGCAGTACTTC. Translation: CASSPTPTGFDEQYF.

V is TRBV28 and J is TRBJ2-7, with 7 bases aligning to TRBD1. The CDR3 runs 14 residues. Unmatched junction bases numbered 8, after V lost 5 bases and J lost 4 bases. From germline, CDR1 is MDHEN and CDR2 SYDVKM. DNA for the CDR3: TGTGCCAGCAGTCCCCCGGGACAGAGATACGAGCAGTACTTC. Translation: CASSPPGQRYEQYF. The full variable domain, rest sourced from reference TRBV28 and TRBJ2-7, is DVKVTQSSRYLVKRTGEKVFLECVQDMDHENMFWYRQDPGLGLRLIYFSYDVKMKEKGDIPEGYSVSREKKERFSLILESASTNQTSMYLCASSPPGQRYEQYFGPGTRLTVT.

V gene TRBV5-4 combines with J gene TRBJ2-7, with D hard to call. This CDR3 has 14 amino acids. CDR1 SGHNT and CDR2 YYREEE come from the germline V gene (reference sequence). Trimming left V 6 bases short and J 3 bases short, with 16 bases between. Here the CDR3 reads CASNQMGRDYEQYF. The CDR3 coding sequence is TGTGCCAGCAATCAAATGGGCAGAGACTACGAGCAGTACTTC.

This clone appeared a few times. CDR3 in DNA: TGTGCCAGCTCACGACAGGGCGGGGGCTACACCTTC. Protein sequence: CASSRQGGGYTF. The chain has TRBV18 and TRBJ1-2; 7 bases are a match to TRBD1. There are 12 residues in the CDR3. Germline V gene sequence: CDR1 KGHSH, CDR2 LQKENI. The V and J ends lost 4 bases and 8 bases, in that order; junction bases with no gene match: 4.

The chain employs TRBV2 and TRBJ1-4; D perhaps matches TRBD1 (5 bases). Germline values: CDR1 SNHLY, CDR2 FYNNEI. Trimming left V 7 bases short and J 6 bases short, with 15 bases between. The CDR3 covers 14 residues. DNA for the CDR3: TGTGCCAGCACCCGGGGGGTAGCGGATGAAAAACTGTTTTTT. Its translation is CASTRGVADEKLFF.

The genes are TRBV29-1 and TRBJ2-7; 8 nucleotides agree with TRBD1. Germline-derived CDR1 and CDR2 are SQVTM and ANQGSEA. V lost 7 bases and J lost 3; bases outside the gene matches: 8. The CDR3 is 13 residues long. The CDR3 DNA reads TGCAGCGCTGGGACAGGCCGAAACTACGAGCAGTACTTC. Translated: CSAGTGRNYEQYF.

V is TRBV4-1 and J is TRBJ2-5; D is possibly TRBD2 (6 bases). The CDR3 length is 16 residues. Looked up from germline, CDR1 is MGHRA and CDR2 is YSYEKL. Trimming stripped 0 bases from V and 4 bases from J, with 15 bases between. For the CDR3, the DNA is TGCGCCAGCAGCCAAGAGGGGTGGGTCGGGGGAGAGACCCAGTACTTC. Protein product: CASSQEGWVGGETQYF.

This chain uses TRBV18 with TRBJ2-7; D is perhaps TRBD2 (5 bases). Germline CDR1 and CDR2: KGHSH and LQKENI. This CDR3 comprises 14 residues. V dropped 3 bases and J dropped 2 bases, with 11 bases sitting between them. The chain's CDR3 is CASSPAGSPYEQYF. The CDR3 bases are TGTGCCAGCTCACCCGCGGGTTCCCCCTACGAGCAGTACTTC.

The chain is built from TRBV18 and TRBJ1-1; 10 bases map to TRBD1. Trimming at V came to 2 bases and at J to 0 bases, leaving 0 bases not matched to a gene. Per the germline V gene, CDR1 is KGHSH and CDR2 is LQKENI. The CDR3 is made up of 15 amino acids. The DNA for the CDR3 is TGTGCCAGCTCACCAGGGACAGGGGTGAACACTGAAGCTTTCTTT. This gives the protein CASSPGTGVNTEAFF.

CDR3 in amino acids: CASSFSTGGQGQFF. CDR3 coding DNA: TGTGCCAGCAGTTTTTCGACAGGCGGGCAAGGGCAGTTCTTC. This chain links TRBV2 with TRBJ2-1, with D maybe TRBD1 (6 bases). Trimming cost V 5 bases and J 12 bases, with 20 bases left between them. The CDR3 sequence is 14 residues long. Germline V gene sequence: CDR1 SNHLY, CDR2 FYNNEI.

The genes are TRBV4-2 and TRBJ2-7; D perhaps matches TRBD2 (6 bases). Germline values: CDR1 LGHNA, CDR2 YNFKEQ. The CDR3 contains 15 residues. Trimming removed 5 bases from V and 0 bases from J, with 14 bases in between. Written as DNA, the CDR3 is TGTGCCAGCAGCAGCCGGGACTCCCGCTCCTACGAGCAGTACTTC. This gives the protein CASSSRDSRSYEQYF.

V gene TRBV6-5 combines with J gene TRBJ2-6; 9 bases align to TRBD1. V was clipped by 1 base and J by 2 bases; unmatched bases: 0. There are 16 residues in the CDR3. Germline V gene data show CDR1 as MNHEY and CDR2 as SVGAGI. CDR3 nucleotides: TGTGCCAGCAGTTACTGGACAGGGGCTGGGGCCAACGTCCTGACTTTC. Its protein is CASSYWTGAGANVLTF.

V usage is TRBV5-8 and J usage is TRBJ1-5, with TRBD1 matching over 7 bases. This CDR3 spans 15 amino acids. CDR1 SGHTS and CDR2 YDEGEE come from the germline V gene. The V segment lost 3 bases and the J segment 0 bases; nucleotides outside the gene matches: 3. The CDR3 spells CASSWGQNSNQPQHF. In nucleotides, the CDR3 is TGTGCCAGCAGCTGGGGACAGAATAGCAATCAGCCCCAGCATTTT. Full variable domain (remainder filled in from reference TRBV5-8 and TRBJ1-5): EAGVTQSPTHLIKTRGQQATLRCSPISGHTSVYWYQQALGLGLQFLLWYDEGEERNRGNFPPRFSGRQFPNYSSELNVNALELEDSALYLCASSWGQNSNQPQHFGDGTRLSIL.

This clone has just one count. CDR3 in DNA: TGTGCCAGCAGCGTAGTAGGGACAGGAGAAGCTTTCTTT. It is translated as CASSVVGTGEAFF. V is TRBV9 and J is TRBJ1-1; 8 nucleotides match TRBD1. Germline CDR1 SGDLS, CDR2 YYNGEE. The length of the CDR3 is 13 residues. Trimming removed 0 bases from V and 8 bases from J; junction bases left unmatched: 3.

The gene calls are TRBV29-1 and TRBJ2-1; 8 nucleotides match TRBD2. The CDR3 length is 13 residues. The V gene end was trimmed by 7 bases and the J gene end by 10 bases; junction bases not matched to a gene: 12. Germline V gives CDR1 SQVTM, CDR2 ANQGSEA. Written as DNA, the CDR3 is TGCAGCGCACCCTTAGCGGCTAGCGGGGAGCAGTTCTTC. Its protein is CSAPLAASGEQFF.

The V gene is TRBV2, the J gene TRBJ2-1, with 9 bases lining up with TRBD2. This CDR3 region has 14 residues. Looked up from germline, CDR1 is SNHLY and CDR2 is FYNNEI. The DNA of the CDR3 is TGTGCGGGGGAGGGGCGGGGGGGAACCAATGAGCAGTTCTTC. Amino acids: CAGEGRGGTNEQFF.

This chain links TRBV28 with TRBJ1-2, with 8 nucleotides matching TRBD1. CDR1 and CDR2 from the germline V gene are MDHEN and SYDVKM. V lost 11 bases and J lost 8; bases outside the gene matches: 13. CDR3 length: 13 residues. CDR3 sequence (DNA): TGTGCCGGCTCCTTGGACAGGGTCTCCGGCTACACCTTC. This translates into CAGSLDRVSGYTF.

The rearrangement joins TRBV28 to TRBJ1-5; D ambiguous. Germline CDR1 reads MDHEN; CDR2 reads SYDVKM. Between the trimmed V and J ends, which lost 2 bases and 6 bases, there was a span of 17 bases. The CDR3 covers 16 residues. The DNA of the CDR3 is TGTGCCAGCAGTTTAAGGTCCTCCGGAGGGATTCAGCCCCAGCATTTT. This translates into CASSLRSSGGIQPQHF.

V usage is TRBV6-4 and J usage is TRBJ1-2, with TRBD1 as a possible D gene (6 bases). Deletions cut 8 bases from V and 5 bases from J, with 21 bases between. Germline lookup yields CDR1 MRHNA and CDR2 SNTAGT. This CDR3 is built from 15 residues. CDR3 region: CASGTSPRGRYGYTF. Written as DNA, the CDR3 is TGTGCCAGCGGGACCTCCCCCAGGGGAAGGTATGGCTACACCTTC.

The chain is built from TRBV5-8 and TRBJ1-1, with 8 bases aligning to TRBD1. With 0 bases clipped from V and 2 bases from J, the junction kept 6 bases outside the gene matches. Germline CDR1 and CDR2: SGHTS and YDEGEE. This CDR3 is built from 16 residues. CDR3 amino acids: CASSLAQDRGNTEAFF. The CDR3 bases are TGTGCCAGCAGCTTGGCCCAAGACAGGGGAAACACTGAAGCTTTCTTT.

This sequence joins TRBV6-5 and TRBJ1-5; D may be TRBD1 (6 bases). This CDR3 spans 14 amino acids. Germline loops: CDR1 MNHEY, CDR2 SVGAGI. V was cut by 5 bases and J by 10 bases, with 18 bases left in between. Here the CDR3 DNA reads TGTGCCAGCAGTCCCCGGGACACGGCCTCTCCCCAGCATTTT. It specifies CASSPRDTASPQHF.

The chain couples TRBV10-3 to TRBJ1-2; perhaps TRBD1 as D (6 bases). The CDR3 runs to 13 residues. The V gene's germline CDR1 is ENHRY and CDR2 SYGVKD. Trimming pared 2 bases from V and 4 bases from J, leaving 8 bases between. The CDR3 sequence is CAISETGIYGYTF. CDR3 nucleotides: TGTGCCATCAGTGAGACAGGGATCTATGGCTACACCTTC.